Below are 14 T cell receptor beta chains sequenced from a single sample in a study of control samples from healthy donors and cancer patients. Profiled with immunoSEQ multiplex PCR; TCRdb holds only in-frame clones, not every one. Of 100,000 or so clones in the sample, 85% to 90% were seen once. The specimen sequenced was blood. These receptor sequences come from a woman in her 50s in good health.

A note on this clone: Other DNA sequences in the sample encode the same CDR3. This chain links TRBV4-1 with TRBJ2-7, with TRBD2 matching over 7 bases. J lost 2 bases, V lost 3 bases, and 7 bases had no gene match. CDR1 and CDR2 (germline): MGHRA, YSYEKL. This CDR3 has 15 residues. The CDR3 coding sequence is TGCGCCAGCAGCCAGGATCGTGGGGGGGCCTACGAGCAGTACTTC. The encoded protein is CASSQDRGGAYEQYF.

The V call is TRBV11-2, the J call TRBJ2-3; D not resolved. The ends were cut back, 1 base at V and 6 bases at J, with 5 bases in the middle. CDR1 and CDR2 from the germline V gene are SGHAT and FQNNGV. The length of the CDR3 is 12 residues. The CDR3: CASSLVVDTQYF. The CDR3 nucleotides read TGTGCCAGCAGCTTAGTAGTTGATACGCAGTATTTT. Full variable domain (outside the CDR3, taken from reference TRBV11-2 and TRBJ2-3): EAGVAQSPRYKIIEKRQSVAFWCNPISGHATLYWYQQILGQGPKLLIQFQNNGVVDDSQLPKDRFSAERLKGVDSTLKIQPAKLEDSAVYLCASSLVVDTQYFGPGTRLTVL.

As to this clone: The same CDR3 is also encoded by other DNA sequences in this sample. J is TRBJ2-7 and V is TRBV7-2; the match to TRBD2 covers 13 bases. Germline V gene data show CDR1 as SGHTA and CDR2 as FQGNSA. The CDR3 is made up of 15 amino acids. V lost 5 bases and J lost 2; bases outside the gene matches: 3. The CDR3 loop is CASSVGTSGAYEQYF. The CDR3 bases are TGTGCCAGCAGCGTTGGGACTAGCGGGGCCTACGAGCAGTACTTC.

The chain joins TRBV7-8 to TRBJ2-1, with TRBD1 identical over 11 bases. The CDR3 is made up of 15 amino acids. The germline gives CDR1 SGHVS, CDR2 FQNEAQ. Germline trimming cut 1 base from V and 6 bases from J; bases unmatched to any gene: 2. The CDR3: CASSLEGQGGNEQFF. In DNA form, the CDR3 reads TGTGCCAGCAGCTTAGAGGGACAGGGGGGCAATGAGCAGTTCTTC.

Only one count was recorded for this clone. The chain has TRBV7-6 and TRBJ2-1, with TRBD2 as a possible D gene (5 bases). The CDR3 covers 15 residues. V was trimmed by 4 bases and J by 6 bases, leaving 16 bases between them. The germline CDR1 and CDR2 sequences are SGHVS and FNYEAQ. CDR3 in amino acids: CASSSYSGRGNEQFF. The CDR3 coding sequence is TGTGCCAGCAGCTCCTACTCCGGACGGGGCAATGAGCAGTTCTTC.

The V call is TRBV9, the J call TRBJ2-3, with TRBD1 identical over 7 bases. The germline V gene encodes CDR1 SGDLS and CDR2 YYNGEE. V was pared by 0 bases and J by 0 bases, with 13 bases of the junction left unmatched. The CDR3 is 19 residues long. The CDR3 DNA reads as TGTGCCAGCAGCGTAGACCCCACATCGGACAGGAAAAGCACAGATACGCAGTATTTT. It is translated as CASSVDPTSDRKSTDTQYF.

The J gene is TRBJ2-7, the V gene TRBV12-3 or TRBV12-4; weak D call: TRBD2 (6 bases). Trimming removed 5 bases at V and 0 bases at J, with 8 bases between. The CDR3 has 13 amino acids. The CDR3 here is CASSPGLSYEQYF. CDR3 nucleotide sequence: TGTGCCAGCAGTCCGGGACTCTCCTACGAGCAGTACTTC.

The rearrangement joins TRBV5-6 to TRBJ2-4, with 10 bases lining up with TRBD1. The junction had 6 bases not matched to a gene; V was cut back by 4 bases and J by 8 bases. The CDR3 sequence is 14 residues long. CDR1 and CDR2 from the germline V gene are SGHDT and YYEEEE. The CDR3 region has the DNA TGTGCCAGCAGCCCCCGGGACAGGGGTTACATTCAGTACTTC. Its protein is CASSPRDRGYIQYF.

The chain is built from TRBV11-2 and TRBJ1-1; 7 nucleotides align to TRBD1. The CDR3 extends over 15 amino acids. Germline CDR1 SGHAT, CDR2 FQNNGV. Trimming removed 3 bases from V and 1 base from J; junction bases left unmatched: 5. CDR3 coding DNA: TGTGCCAGCAGCTTGACAGGGCATGGGAACACTGAAGCTTTCTTT. Its protein is CASSLTGHGNTEAFF.

This chain connects TRBV25-1 to TRBJ1-1, with a tentative D call TRBD1 (5 bases). V was trimmed by 4 bases and J by 2 bases, leaving 14 bases between them. Germline V CDR1 and CDR2: MGHDK, SYGVNS. The CDR3 runs 15 residues. The chain's CDR3 is CASSGTGGGNTEAFF. Written as DNA, the CDR3 is TGTGCCAGCAGTGGGACGGGGGGTGGTAACACTGAAGCTTTCTTT.

In this sample, this clone turned up a few times. V gene TRBV13 combines with J gene TRBJ2-7; TRBD2 is a possible D gene (6 bases). Looked up from germline, CDR1 is PRHDT and CDR2 is FYEKMQ (reference sequence). The CDR3 extends over 17 amino acids. Trimming removed 3 bases from V and 3 bases from J, with 21 bases in between. The CDR3 DNA sequence: TGTGCCAGCAGCTTCCGTACCTCCGGCGGACTAAGCTACGAGCAGTACTTC. This sequence encodes CASSFRTSGGLSYEQYF.

The rearrangement uses TRBV20-1 and TRBJ2-7; tentatively, D is TRBD2 (6 bases). Trimming cost V 3 bases and J 1 base, with 16 bases left between them. The germline gives CDR1 DFQATT, CDR2 SNEGSKA (reference sequence). This CDR3 contains 15 residues. CDR3 in DNA: TGCAGTGCTAGTACGGGTTTGGAGGGTTCCTACGAGCAGTACTTC. Translating gives CSASTGLEGSYEQYF.

The chain employs TRBV18 and TRBJ2-5, with 13 bases identical to TRBD2. The CDR3 consists of 18 residues. Trimming cost V 0 bases and J 1 base; bases outside gene matches: 5. Per germline, CDR1 KGHSH and CDR2 LQKENI. The CDR3 nucleotides are TGTGCCAGCTCACCACCGATTGGGACTAGCGGGACCCAAGAGACCCAGTACTTC. Translated: CASSPPIGTSGTQETQYF.

The rearrangement links TRBV7-2 to TRBJ2-3; 8 bases match TRBD2. The CDR3 has 17 amino acids. With V trimmed by 3 bases and J by 3 bases, 11 bases remained unmatched. CDR1 and CDR2 (germline): SGHTA, FQGNSA. CDR3 nucleotides: TGTGCCAGCAGCTTTCCCCTCAGCGGGAGTGGAACAGATACGCAGTATTTT. Residues: CASSFPLSGSGTDTQYF. The entire variable domain, with the rest obtained from reference TRBV7-2 and TRBJ2-3, is as follows: GAGVSQSPSNKVTEKGKDVELRCDPISGHTALYWYRQSLGQGLEFLIYFQGNSAPDKSGLPSDRFSAERTGGSVSTLTIQRTQQEDSAVYLCASSFPLSGSGTDTQYFGPGTRLTVL.